This T cell receptor (beta chain) was captured in a study of cytomegalovirus exposure and HLA in healthy donors. The PCR had 60 Vbeta and 13 Jbeta primers. Only in-frame clones appear in the TCRdb table, and some are missing; sequencing was by immunoSEQ multiplex PCR. Counted here are more than 110,000 clones, about two thirds occurring once; the ten biggest clones make up around 1.9%. CDR3 length equals 15 residues. Germline CDR1 reads SGHRS; CDR2 reads YFSETQ. Trimming cost V 5 bases and J 0 bases; bases outside gene matches: 7. The TCR sequence derives from a woman aged 55-75 years in good health and CMV-seropositive. The specimen sequenced was PBMCs. The V gene is TRBV5-1, the J gene TRBJ1-1; TRBD1 aligns across 7 bases. The CDR3 DNA sequence: TGCGCCAGCAGATCAGGGGGACACATGAACACTGAAGCTTTCTTT. Translation: CASRSGGHMNTEAFF.